What follows describes a single TCR beta chain. Germline V gene lookup returns CDR1 SGHTS and CDR2 YDEGEE. This CDR3 contains 15 residues. J lost 5 bases, V lost 3 bases, and 7 bases had no gene match. Libraries were prepared by immunoSEQ multiplex PCR; TCRdb keeps only in-frame clonotypes and omits some of them. The data contain some 150,000 clones, around 90% of them singletons. These data originate in a study of T cell responses to AZD1222 COVID-19 vaccine. Specimen: peripheral blood, collected on day 0 of AZD1222 vaccination. This receptor was identified in an adult in good health. The chain uses TRBV5-8 and TRBJ1-5; TRBD1 aligns across 8 bases. CDR3: CASSYDRGADQPQHF. The CDR3, as DNA: TGTGCCAGCAGCTACGACAGGGGTGCGGATCAGCCCCAGCATTTT.